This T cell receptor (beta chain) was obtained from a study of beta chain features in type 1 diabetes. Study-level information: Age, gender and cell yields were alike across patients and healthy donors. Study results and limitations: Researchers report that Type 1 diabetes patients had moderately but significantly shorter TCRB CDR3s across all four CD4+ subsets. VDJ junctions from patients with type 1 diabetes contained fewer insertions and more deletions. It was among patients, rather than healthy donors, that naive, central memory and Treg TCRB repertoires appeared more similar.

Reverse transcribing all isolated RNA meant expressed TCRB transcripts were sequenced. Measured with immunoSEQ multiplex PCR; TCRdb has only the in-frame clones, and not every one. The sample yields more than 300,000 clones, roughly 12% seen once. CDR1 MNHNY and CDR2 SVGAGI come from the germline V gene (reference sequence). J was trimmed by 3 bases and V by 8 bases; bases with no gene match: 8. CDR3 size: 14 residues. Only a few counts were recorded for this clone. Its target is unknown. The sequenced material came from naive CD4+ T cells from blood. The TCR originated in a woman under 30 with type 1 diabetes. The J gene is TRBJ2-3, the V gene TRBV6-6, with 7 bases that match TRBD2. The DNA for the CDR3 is TGTGCCAGCTTCAAAGCGGGAAGTACAGATACGCAGTATTTT. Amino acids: CASFKAGSTDTQYF.